This T cell receptor beta chain was recovered during a study of blood T cell repertoires in COVID-19. Repertoires were generated with immunoSEQ multiplex PCR, while TCRdb's copy carries only in-frame clones and drops some. The sample includes 150,000 to 200,000 clones, approximately 90% of them seen just once. This sequence originates from a man in his 60s with acute or convalescent COVID-19. Sequencing used peripheral blood.

CDR3 in DNA: TGCGCCAGCAGCTTGTGGGGCGCCGGGGAGCTGTTTTTT. Protein product: CASSLWGAGELFF. The rearrangement uses TRBV5-1 and TRBJ2-2, with D perhaps matching TRBD1 (5 bases). Germline CDR1 reads SGHRS; CDR2 reads YFSETQ. The length of the CDR3 is 13 residues. The V end was cut by 1 base, the J end by 6 bases, with 7 bases between.